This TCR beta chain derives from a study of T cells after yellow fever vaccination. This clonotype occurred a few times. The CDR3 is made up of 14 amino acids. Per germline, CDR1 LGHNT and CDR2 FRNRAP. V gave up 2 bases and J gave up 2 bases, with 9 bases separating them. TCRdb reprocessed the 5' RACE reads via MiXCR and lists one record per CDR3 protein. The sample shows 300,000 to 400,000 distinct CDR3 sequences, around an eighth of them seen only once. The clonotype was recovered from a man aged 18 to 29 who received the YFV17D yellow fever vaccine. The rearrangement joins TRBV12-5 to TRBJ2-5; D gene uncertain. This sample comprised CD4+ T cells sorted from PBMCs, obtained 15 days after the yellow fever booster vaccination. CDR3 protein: CASGLTAPQETQYF. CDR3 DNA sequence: TGTGCTAGTGGTTTGACAGCGCCACAAGAGACCCAGTACTTC.